A single sample gave rise to the 18 T cell receptor beta chains below, sequenced in a study of CD8 T cells in Susac syndrome. Random hexamers primed reverse transcription of about 0.45 to 1 ug RNA. TCRdb re-called the immunoSEQ multiplex PCR reads with MiXCR, one entry per CDR3 protein. The table records some 120,000 distinct CDR3 sequences, approximately 94% of them present only once. The sequencing sample was made of CD4+ T cells from PBMCs. These receptors were taken from a human donor with multiple sclerosis.

The chain uses TRBV5-6 and TRBJ1-4; D not certain. Germline values: CDR1 SGHDT, CDR2 YYEEEE. V was clipped by 2 bases and J by 6 bases, with 20 bases between them. The CDR3 is made up of 17 amino acids. This CDR3 is CASSFLGGIRGDEKLFF. The CDR3 DNA is TGTGCCAGCAGCTTCCTTGGTGGTATCCGCGGTGATGAAAAACTGTTTTTT.

Worth noting for this clonotype: An end of the junction differs from the germline gene, which may be a read error. This sequence joins TRBV5-1 and TRBJ2-6; D gene uncertain. CDR1 and CDR2 (germline): SGHRS, YFSETQ. This CDR3 region has 14 residues. The CDR3 bases are TGTGCCAGCAGTTACTCCTCTGGGGCCAACGTCCTGACTTTC. Protein: CASSYSSGANVLTF.

The J gene is TRBJ2-2, the V gene TRBV18; D call uncertain. CDR1 and CDR2 (germline): KGHSH, LQKENI. The CDR3 loop spans 15 amino acids. V was trimmed by 0 bases and J by 5 bases, leaving 10 bases between them. CDR3 sequence: CASSPPPVRTGELFF. CDR3 sequence (DNA): TGTGCCAGCTCACCACCCCCGGTACGGACCGGGGAGCTGTTTTTT.

The gene calls are TRBV6-2 or TRBV6-3 and TRBJ1-2; D is undetermined. The CDR3 covers 13 residues. CDR1 and CDR2 from the germline V gene are MNHEY and SVGEGT. The V and J ends lost 7 bases and 6 bases respectively, with 15 bases between them. The CDR3 DNA follows: TGTGCCAGCAACAGAGGAGCAGGAGATGGCTACACCTTC. Translating gives CASNRGAGDGYTF.

The V call is TRBV7-6, the J call TRBJ1-1; 9 bases map to TRBD1. In germline, CDR1 is SGHVS, CDR2 FNYEAQ. Germline trimming cut 1 base from V and 1 base from J; bases unmatched to any gene: 10. This CDR3 comprises 18 residues. The CDR3 region is CASSLVKGTGRGNTEAFF. In nucleotides, the CDR3 is TGTGCCAGCAGCTTAGTCAAGGGGACAGGGAGGGGGAACACTGAAGCTTTCTTT.

In this sample, this clonotype turned up a few times. The chain recombines TRBV11-2 with TRBJ2-2, with 9 bases matching TRBD1. This CDR3 comprises 14 residues. The V and J ends lost 4 bases and 6 bases, in that order; junction bases with no gene match: 3. Germline V gene data show CDR1 as SGHAT and CDR2 as FQNNGV. CDR3 sequence reads: CASSSGQGPGELFF. In nucleotides, the CDR3 is TGTGCCAGCAGCTCTGGACAGGGGCCCGGGGAGCTGTTTTTT. The full variable domain, with the rest looked up from reference TRBV11-2 and TRBJ2-2, is EAGVAQSPRYKIIEKRQSVAFWCNPISGHATLYWYQQILGQGPKLLIQFQNNGVVDDSQLPKDRFSAERLKGVDSTLKIQPAKLEDSAVYLCASSSGQGPGELFFGEGSRLTVL.

The sample holds one count of this clonotype. The J gene is TRBJ1-5, the V gene TRBV12-3 or TRBV12-4, with a possible D match to TRBD1 (5 bases). The CDR3 covers 16 residues. V lost 5 bases and J 7 bases, leaving 21 bases between the germline ends. In nucleotides, the CDR3 is TGTGCCAGCAGTGGGCTAATAGGCAGGGCCTACCAGCCCCAGCATTTT. It encodes CASSGLIGRAYQPQHF.

The chain is built from TRBV12-3 or TRBV12-4 and TRBJ2-2; 9 nucleotides align to TRBD1. J lost 7 bases, V lost 6 bases, and 6 bases had no gene match. The CDR3 length is 14 residues. The CDR3 bases are TGTGCCAGCAGCCTACAGGGGGCGATCGGGGAGCTGTTTTTT. Protein: CASSLQGAIGELFF.

This clonotype occurred a few times. This chain uses TRBV29-1 with TRBJ2-2; D possibly corresponds to TRBD2 (5 bases). The CDR3 loop spans 14 amino acids. From germline, CDR1 is SQVTM and CDR2 ANQGSEA. Trimming pared 6 bases from V and 2 bases from J, leaving 13 bases between. CDR3 in amino acids: CSVRTGSNTGELFF. DNA for the CDR3: TGCAGCGTGAGGACGGGGTCTAACACCGGGGAGCTGTTTTTT.

The rearrangement joins TRBV6-5 to TRBJ1-2, with 9 bases lining up with TRBD1. This CDR3 comprises 15 residues. The germline V gene encodes CDR1 MNHEY and CDR2 SVGAGI. J gave up 6 bases and V 2 bases, and 7 bases lay outside the gene matches. The CDR3 region is CASSYDRDRVNGYTF. CDR3 DNA sequence: TGTGCCAGCAGTTACGATCGGGACAGGGTGAATGGCTACACCTTC.

V gene TRBV15 combines with J gene TRBJ1-3; 7 nucleotides line up with TRBD1. The CDR3 is 20 amino acids. J was trimmed by 0 bases and V by 3 bases; bases with no gene match: 17. Germline V gene data show CDR1 as LNHNV and CDR2 as YYDKDF (reference sequence). For the CDR3, the DNA is TGTGCCACCAGCAGTCCCCGGGGCGGGACAGAAATTTACTCTGGAAACACCATATATTTT. Translated, it gives CATSSPRGGTEIYSGNTIYF.

The chain couples TRBV10-2 to TRBJ2-7; 9 nucleotides align to TRBD1. The V and J ends lost 2 bases and 2 bases, in that order; junction bases with no gene match: 10. CDR3 length equals 17 residues. The germline V gene encodes CDR1 WSHSY and CDR2 SAAADI. The CDR3 region has the DNA TGCGCCAGCAGTGAGACCAATACAGGGGGCTATACCTACGAGCAGTACTTC. The encoded protein is CASSETNTGGYTYEQYF.

This chain uses TRBV20-1 with TRBJ2-2; 7 nucleotides match TRBD1. Germline lookup yields CDR1 DFQATT and CDR2 SNEGSKA (reference sequence). V lost 1 base to trimming and J lost 0 bases; unmatched junction nucleotides: 2. CDR3 size: 15 residues. This CDR3 reads CSARGGTANTGELFF. CDR3 coding DNA: TGCAGTGCTAGAGGAGGGACAGCGAACACCGGGGAGCTGTTTTTT.

The chain joins TRBV12-3 or TRBV12-4 to TRBJ1-2, with D possibly matching TRBD1 (5 bases). Between the trimmed V and J ends, which lost 5 bases and 8 bases, there was a span of 15 bases. The CDR3 is 13 amino acids. The CDR3 region is CASSGGWGSGYTF. The CDR3 DNA sequence: TGTGCCAGCAGTGGGGGTTGGGGGTCCGGCTACACCTTC.

This chain uses TRBV12-3 or TRBV12-4 with TRBJ2-3, with D uncertain. The ends were cut back, 3 bases at V and 4 bases at J, with 5 bases in the middle. The CDR3 loop spans 12 amino acids. The CDR3 loop reads CASSFGADTQYF. CDR3 sequence (DNA): TGTGCCAGCAGTTTTGGGGCAGATACGCAGTATTTT.

This chain uses TRBV2 with TRBJ2-5; D is uncertain. The ends were cut back, 2 bases at V and 5 bases at J, with 15 bases in the middle. The CDR3 is 15 amino acids. CDR1 is SNHLY, CDR2 FYNNEI, per germline. CDR3 sequence reads: CASSESGPAAETQYF. CDR3 in DNA: TGTGCCAGCAGTGAATCTGGGCCGGCTGCGGAGACCCAGTACTTC.

This rearrangement joins TRBV20-1 to TRBJ2-1; D is unclear. V was clipped by 1 base and J by 10 bases, with 14 bases between them. Germline V gives CDR1 DFQATT, CDR2 SNEGSKA (reference sequence). The CDR3 extends over 13 amino acids. The CDR3 region is CSARVAGGFEQFF. CDR3 in DNA: TGCAGTGCTAGAGTGGCCGGCGGATTCGAGCAGTTCTTC.

V and J are TRBV6-5 and TRBJ1-2; the D gene is possibly TRBD1 (5 bases). Germline loops: CDR1 MNHEY, CDR2 SVGAGI. This CDR3 comprises 12 residues. The V end was cut by 7 bases, the J end by 8 bases, with 14 bases between. CDR3 in DNA: TGTGCCAGCACCCGCAGGGAGGGAGGCTACACCTTC. Amino acids: CASTRREGGYTF.